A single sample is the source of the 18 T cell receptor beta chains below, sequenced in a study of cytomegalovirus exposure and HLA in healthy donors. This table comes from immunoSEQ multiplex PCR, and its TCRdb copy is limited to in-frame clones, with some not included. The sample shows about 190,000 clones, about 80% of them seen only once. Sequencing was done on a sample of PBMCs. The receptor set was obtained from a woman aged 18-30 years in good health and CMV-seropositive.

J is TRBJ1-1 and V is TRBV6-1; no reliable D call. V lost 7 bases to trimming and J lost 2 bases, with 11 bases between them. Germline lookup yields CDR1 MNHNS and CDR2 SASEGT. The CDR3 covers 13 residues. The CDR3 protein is CASIPGINTEAFF. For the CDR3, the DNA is TGTGCCAGCATACCGGGGATAAACACTGAAGCTTTCTTT.

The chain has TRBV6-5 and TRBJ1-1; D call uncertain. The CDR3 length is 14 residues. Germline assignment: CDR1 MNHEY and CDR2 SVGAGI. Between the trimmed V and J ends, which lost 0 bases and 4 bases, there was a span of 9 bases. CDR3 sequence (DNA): TGTGCCAGCAGTTACTCGGGTCGGGGCACTGAAGCTTTCTTT. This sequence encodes CASSYSGRGTEAFF.

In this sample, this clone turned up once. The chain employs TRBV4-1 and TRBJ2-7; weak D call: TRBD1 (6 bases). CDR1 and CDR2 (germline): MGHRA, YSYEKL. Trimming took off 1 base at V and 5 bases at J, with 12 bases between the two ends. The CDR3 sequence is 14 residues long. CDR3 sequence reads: CASSQGQGYDEQYF. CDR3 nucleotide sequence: TGCGCCAGCAGCCAAGGGCAGGGGTACGACGAGCAGTACTTC.

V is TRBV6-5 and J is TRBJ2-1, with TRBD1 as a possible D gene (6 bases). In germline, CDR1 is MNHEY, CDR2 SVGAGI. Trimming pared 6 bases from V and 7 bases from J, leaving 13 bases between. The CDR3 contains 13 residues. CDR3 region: CASSRGPRNEQFF. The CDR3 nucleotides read TGTGCCAGCAGCAGGGGCCCCCGAAATGAGCAGTTCTTC.

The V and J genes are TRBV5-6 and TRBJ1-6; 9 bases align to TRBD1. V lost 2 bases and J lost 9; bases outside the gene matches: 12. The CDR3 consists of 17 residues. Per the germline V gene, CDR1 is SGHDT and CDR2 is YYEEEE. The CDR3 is CASSLWTTTGGFSPLHF. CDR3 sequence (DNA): TGTGCCAGCAGCTTATGGACAACTACAGGGGGCTTTTCACCCCTCCACTTT.

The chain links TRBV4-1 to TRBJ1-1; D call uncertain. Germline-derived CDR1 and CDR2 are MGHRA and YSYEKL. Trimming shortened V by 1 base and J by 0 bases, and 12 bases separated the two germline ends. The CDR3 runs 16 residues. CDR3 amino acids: CASSQGRLSMNTEAFF. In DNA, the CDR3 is TGCGCCAGCAGCCAAGGGAGGCTCTCCATGAACACTGAAGCTTTCTTT.

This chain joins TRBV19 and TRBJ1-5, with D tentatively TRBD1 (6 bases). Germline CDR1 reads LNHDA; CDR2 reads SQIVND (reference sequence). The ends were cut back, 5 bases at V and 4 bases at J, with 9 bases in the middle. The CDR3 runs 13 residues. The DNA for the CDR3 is TGTGCCAGTAGTGAAGACAGGAATCAGCCCCAGCATTTT. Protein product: CASSEDRNQPQHF.

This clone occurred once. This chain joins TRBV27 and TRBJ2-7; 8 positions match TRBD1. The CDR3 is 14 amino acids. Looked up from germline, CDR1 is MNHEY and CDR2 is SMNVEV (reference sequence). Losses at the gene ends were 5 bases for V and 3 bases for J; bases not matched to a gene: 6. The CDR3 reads CASSPLDRDYEQYF. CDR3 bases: TGTGCCAGCAGTCCACTGGACAGGGACTACGAGCAGTACTTC.

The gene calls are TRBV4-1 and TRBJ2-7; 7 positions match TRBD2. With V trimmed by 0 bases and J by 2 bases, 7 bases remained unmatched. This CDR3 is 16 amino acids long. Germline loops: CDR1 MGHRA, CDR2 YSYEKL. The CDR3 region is CASSQDLGGTPYEQYF. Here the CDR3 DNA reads TGCGCCAGCAGCCAAGACTTGGGAGGGACCCCCTACGAGCAGTACTTC.

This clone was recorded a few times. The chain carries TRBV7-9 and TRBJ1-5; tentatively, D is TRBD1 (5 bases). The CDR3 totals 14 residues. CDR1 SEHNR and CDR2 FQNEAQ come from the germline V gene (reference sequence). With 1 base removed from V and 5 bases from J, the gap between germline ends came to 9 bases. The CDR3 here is CASSLDRLDQPQHF. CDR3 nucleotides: TGTGCCAGCAGCTTAGACAGGCTAGATCAGCCCCAGCATTTT.

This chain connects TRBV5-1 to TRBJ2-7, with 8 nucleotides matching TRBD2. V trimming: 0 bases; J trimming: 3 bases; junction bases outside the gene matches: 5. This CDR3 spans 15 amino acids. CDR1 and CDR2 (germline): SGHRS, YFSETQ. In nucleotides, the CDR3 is TGCGCCAGCAGCTTGGTTCGGGGGGGTGACTACGAGCAGTACTTC. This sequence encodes CASSLVRGGDYEQYF.

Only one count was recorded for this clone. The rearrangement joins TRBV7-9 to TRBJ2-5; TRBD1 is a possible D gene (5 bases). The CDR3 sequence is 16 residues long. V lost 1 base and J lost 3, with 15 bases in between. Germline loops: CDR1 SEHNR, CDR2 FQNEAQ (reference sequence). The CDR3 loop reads CASSLVVIGEKETQYF. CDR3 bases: TGTGCCAGCAGCTTAGTGGTTATAGGGGAAAAAGAGACCCAGTACTTC.

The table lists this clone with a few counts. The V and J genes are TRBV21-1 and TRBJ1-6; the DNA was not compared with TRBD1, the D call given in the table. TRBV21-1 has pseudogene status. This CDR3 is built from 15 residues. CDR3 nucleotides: TGTGCCAGCAGCAAGCAGGGGACACTTGGTTCACCCCTCCACTTT. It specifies CASSKQGTLGSPLHF.

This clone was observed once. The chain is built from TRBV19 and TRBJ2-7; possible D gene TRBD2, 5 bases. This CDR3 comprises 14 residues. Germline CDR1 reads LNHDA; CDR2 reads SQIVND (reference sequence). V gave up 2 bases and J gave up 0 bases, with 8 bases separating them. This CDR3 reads CASSITGSSYEQYF. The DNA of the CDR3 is TGTGCCAGTAGTATAACTGGGAGCTCCTACGAGCAGTACTTC.

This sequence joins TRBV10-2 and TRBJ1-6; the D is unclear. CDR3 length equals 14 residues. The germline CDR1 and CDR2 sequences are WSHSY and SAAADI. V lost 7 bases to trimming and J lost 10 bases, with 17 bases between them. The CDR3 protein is CASTDGGYGSPLHF. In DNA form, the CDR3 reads TGCGCCAGCACCGACGGAGGGTATGGATCACCCCTCCACTTT.

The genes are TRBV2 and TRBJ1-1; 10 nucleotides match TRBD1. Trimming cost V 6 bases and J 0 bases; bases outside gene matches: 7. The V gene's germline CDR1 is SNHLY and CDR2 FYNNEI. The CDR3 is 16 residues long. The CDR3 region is CASRTTGGAMNTEAFF. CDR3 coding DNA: TGTGCCAGCAGGACGACAGGGGGCGCGATGAACACTGAAGCTTTCTTT.

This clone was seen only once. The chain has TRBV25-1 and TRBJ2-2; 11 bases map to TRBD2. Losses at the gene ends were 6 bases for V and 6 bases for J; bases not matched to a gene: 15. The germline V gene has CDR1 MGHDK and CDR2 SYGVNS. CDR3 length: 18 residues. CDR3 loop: CASRTFSSGGREAGELFF. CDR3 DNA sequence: TGTGCCAGCAGGACCTTTTCTAGCGGGGGGAGGGAAGCCGGGGAGCTGTTTTTT.

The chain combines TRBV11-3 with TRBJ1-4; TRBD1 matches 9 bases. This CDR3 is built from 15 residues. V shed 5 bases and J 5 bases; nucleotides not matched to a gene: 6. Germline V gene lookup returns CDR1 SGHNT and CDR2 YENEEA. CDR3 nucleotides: TGTGCCAGCAGCGCCGGACAGGGGATCAATGAAAAACTGTTTTTT. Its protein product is CASSAGQGINEKLFF.